This TCR beta chain was documented in a study of Ad26.COV2.S vaccination and SARS-CoV-2 variants. This CDR3 is 13 amino acids long. CDR1 and CDR2 (germline): SQVTM, ANQGSEA. V was clipped by 4 bases and J by 4 bases, with 14 bases between them. Turning to this clone: The antigen remains unidentified.

Overall study findings and caveats: Comparable non-spike TCR breadth was observed in vaccine and placebo recipients. Vaccine recipients surpassed placebo recipients in spike-specific TCR breadth.

Repertoires were generated with immunoSEQ multiplex PCR, while TCRdb's copy carries only in-frame clones and drops some. The repertoire includes 400,000 or so clones, approximately 91% of them detected once, and 3.5% sits in the top ten. Treatment indicated: over 15 received Ad26.COV2.S at low or high dose, single or two shots; roughly five received placebo; per-sample allocation not given. All samples were drawn on day 63, counting from the first vaccine or placebo injection. The receptor comes from a person between 18 and 65 years old who received the Ad26.COV2.S COVID-19 vaccine or a placebo. The genes are TRBV29-1 and TRBJ2-7; D might be TRBD1 (6 bases). The input for sequencing was peripheral blood, taken in a trial of Ad26.COV2.S vaccine versus placebo. CDR3 bases: TGCAGCGTTGCCAGGGGCTTTGAATACGAGCAGTACTTC. This sequence encodes CSVARGFEYEQYF.